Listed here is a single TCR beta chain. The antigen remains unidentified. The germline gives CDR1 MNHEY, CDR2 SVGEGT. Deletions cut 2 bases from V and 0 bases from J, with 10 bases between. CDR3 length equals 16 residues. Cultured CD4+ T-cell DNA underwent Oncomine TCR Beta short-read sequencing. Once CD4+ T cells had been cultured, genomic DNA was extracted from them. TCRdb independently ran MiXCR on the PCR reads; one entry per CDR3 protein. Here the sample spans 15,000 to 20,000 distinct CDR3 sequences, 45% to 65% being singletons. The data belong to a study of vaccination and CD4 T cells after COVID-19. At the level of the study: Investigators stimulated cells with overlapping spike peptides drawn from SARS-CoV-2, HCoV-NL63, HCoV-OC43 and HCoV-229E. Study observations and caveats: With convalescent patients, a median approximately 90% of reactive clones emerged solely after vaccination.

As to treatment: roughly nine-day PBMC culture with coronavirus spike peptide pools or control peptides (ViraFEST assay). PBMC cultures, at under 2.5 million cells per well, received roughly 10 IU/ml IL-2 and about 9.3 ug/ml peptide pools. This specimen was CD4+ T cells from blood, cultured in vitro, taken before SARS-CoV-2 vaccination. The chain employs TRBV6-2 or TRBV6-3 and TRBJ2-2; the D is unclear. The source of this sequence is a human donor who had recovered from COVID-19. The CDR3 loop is CASSYTPPSNTGELFF. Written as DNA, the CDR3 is TGTGCCAGCAGTTACACTCCTCCTTCGAACACCGGGGAGCTGTTTTTT.